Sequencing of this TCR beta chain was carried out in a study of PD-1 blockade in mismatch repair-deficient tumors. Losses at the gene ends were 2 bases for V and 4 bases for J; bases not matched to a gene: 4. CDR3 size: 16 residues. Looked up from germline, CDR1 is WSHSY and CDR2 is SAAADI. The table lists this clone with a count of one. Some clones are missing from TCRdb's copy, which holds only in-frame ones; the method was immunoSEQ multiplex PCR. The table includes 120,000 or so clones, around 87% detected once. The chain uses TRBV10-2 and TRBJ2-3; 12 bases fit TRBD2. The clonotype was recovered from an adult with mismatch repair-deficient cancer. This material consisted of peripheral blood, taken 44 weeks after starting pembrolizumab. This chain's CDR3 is CASSENLAGGADTQYF. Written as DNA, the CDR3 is TGCGCCAGCAGTGAGAACCTAGCGGGAGGGGCAGATACGCAGTATTTT.